Listed below are T cell receptor beta chains from one sample, sequenced in a study of shared clonotypes between healthy human individuals. Measured with immunoSEQ multiplex PCR; TCRdb has only the in-frame clones, and not every one. The sample lists 450,000 to 500,000 clones; roughly 80% were seen once. The sample consisted of PBMCs. These receptors were collected from a woman aged 40 to 49 in good health. Some clones in this sample may be carry-over from other donors' samples. CDR3s include the opening cysteine and the closing phenylalanine or tryptophan. Fields, in order: V gene, J gene, CDR3 length, CDR3 protein.

V: TRBV10-3; J: TRBJ2-5; length: 13; CDR3: CAHSGGSQETQYF
V: TRBV5-1; J: TRBJ2-7; length: 14; CDR3: CASSLGQLSYEQYF
V: TRBV27; J: TRBJ2-4; length: 14; CDR3: CARPSPVAKNIQYF
V: TRBV30; J: TRBJ1-2; length: 14; CDR3: CAWSVHRVAYGYTF
V: TRBV15; J: TRBJ2-7; length: 17; CDR3: CATSRDQGTVRSYEQYF
V: TRBV30; J: TRBJ2-7; length: 13; CDR3: CAWSVTGAYEQYF
V: TRBV5-1; J: TRBJ2-7; length: 14; CDR3: CASSTSGRAREQYF
V: TRBV5-6; J: TRBJ2-7; length: 17; CDR3: CASRTGQGARLIYEQYF
V: TRBV18; J: TRBJ1-1; length: 13; CDR3: CASSPEMNTEAFF
V: TRBV6-5; J: TRBJ2-3; length: 13; CDR3: CASRQDRTNTQYF
V: TRBV11-2; J: TRBJ2-1; length: 16; CDR3: CASSPIRGSSYNEQFF
V: TRBV28; J: TRBJ1-2; length: 15; CDR3: CASSSQPGRAYGYTF
V: TRBV7-8; J: TRBJ2-3; length: 11; CDR3: CASTSTDTQYF
V: TRBV9; J: TRBJ2-2; length: 15; CDR3: CASRGTSGSSGELFF
V: TRBV7-7; J: TRBJ2-7; length: 14; CDR3: CASSPGGWDYEQYF
V: TRBV29-1; J: TRBJ2-1; length: 14; CDR3: CSVETRGTYNEQFF
V: TRBV11-3; J: TRBJ2-7; length: 12; CDR3: CASSLGVGEQYF
V: TRBV25-1; J: TRBJ1-5; length: 14; CDR3: CASSVTHSNQPQHF
V: TRBV5-1; J: TRBJ2-2; length: 13; CDR3: CASNEGVTGELFF
V: TRBV9; J: TRBJ2-6; length: 17; CDR3: CASSRGTGISGANVLTF
V: TRBV5-1; J: TRBJ2-7; length: 16; CDR3: CASSLGRSGSSYEQYF
V: TRBV6-1; J: TRBJ2-5; length: 15; CDR3: CASSGDRGFGETQYF
V: TRBV9; J: TRBJ1-2; length: 15; CDR3: CASSEGQGANYGYTF
V: TRBV20-1; J: TRBJ2-7; length: 11; CDR3: CSARRDYEQYF
V: TRBV4-1; J: TRBJ1-1; length: 15; CDR3: CASSQEPGGITEAFF
V: TRBV15; J: TRBJ2-7; length: 15; CDR3: CATSRISLRTYEQYF
V: TRBV30; J: TRBJ1-3; length: 14; CDR3: CAWRNLGSGNTIYF
V: TRBV5-8; J: TRBJ2-1; length: 15; CDR3: CASSLRGAGIRGQFF
V: TRBV30; J: TRBJ1-1; length: 14; CDR3: CAWRKQGENTEAFF
V: TRBV2; J: TRBJ1-2; length: 14; CDR3: CASRDPSRDYGYTF
V: TRBV10-3; J: TRBJ2-2; length: 12; CDR3: CAISTQGGELFF
V: TRBV7-9; J: TRBJ1-2; length: 14; CDR3: CASSLPARNYGYTF
V: TRBV30; J: TRBJ1-2; length: 13; CDR3: CAWSLRGPYGYTF
V: TRBV11-2; J: TRBJ2-2; length: 13; CDR3: CASSLGRSGELFF
V: TRBV28; J: TRBJ1-2; length: 12; CDR3: CASRAVNYGYTF
V: TRBV28; J: TRBJ1-3; length: 18; CDR3: CAAALRDGKRRSGNTIYF
V: TRBV21-1; J: TRBJ2-7; length: 14; CDR3: CASSEGTGPYEQYF
V: TRBV29-1; J: TRBJ2-7; length: 13; CDR3: CSVGGTGVGEQYF
V: TRBV7-3; J: TRBJ2-7; length: 13; CDR3: CASSLRQGYEQYF
V: TRBV6-5; J: TRBJ1-5; length: 16; CDR3: CASSYSTGYSNQPQHF
V: TRBV4-1; J: TRBJ1-2; length: 20; CDR3: CASSQVAQGTHRFNFYGYTF
V: TRBV4-2; J: TRBJ1-5; length: 16; CDR3: CASSQDWKDSNQPQHF
V: TRBV5-5; J: TRBJ1-1; length: 13; CDR3: CASSLVGFTEAFF
V: TRBV6-5; J: TRBJ2-3; length: 15; CDR3: CASSVNRGRADTQYF
V: TRBV28; J: TRBJ2-6; length: 17; CDR3: CASRSLSSANGANVLTF
V: TRBV5-1; J: TRBJ2-6; length: 18; CDR3: CASSLGQGPYSGANVLTF
V: TRBV19; J: TRBJ2-1; length: 13; CDR3: CASSQDSGNEQFF
V: TRBV2; J: TRBJ2-1; length: 13; CDR3: CASSGRWINEQFF
V: TRBV25-1; J: TRBJ1-2; length: 14; CDR3: CASSAGTGHYGYTF
V: TRBV6-4; J: TRBJ2-3; length: 16; CDR3: CASSDSAGGATDTQYF
V: TRBV27; J: TRBJ2-7; length: 15; CDR3: CASSLRQGAFHEQYF
V: TRBV18; J: TRBJ2-3; length: 16; CDR3: CASSPLRREKADTQYF
V: TRBV9; J: TRBJ1-1; length: 15; CDR3: CASSVVPRVDTEAFF
V: TRBV19; J: TRBJ2-3; length: 15; CDR3: CASSIGAGRTDTQYF
V: TRBV11-3; J: TRBJ2-3; length: 15; CDR3: CASSLEGQPGDTQYF
V: TRBV7-9; J: TRBJ2-1; length: 15; CDR3: CASSLLAGTYNEQFF
V: TRBV19; J: TRBJ2-7; length: 13; CDR3: CASSSQGATEQYF